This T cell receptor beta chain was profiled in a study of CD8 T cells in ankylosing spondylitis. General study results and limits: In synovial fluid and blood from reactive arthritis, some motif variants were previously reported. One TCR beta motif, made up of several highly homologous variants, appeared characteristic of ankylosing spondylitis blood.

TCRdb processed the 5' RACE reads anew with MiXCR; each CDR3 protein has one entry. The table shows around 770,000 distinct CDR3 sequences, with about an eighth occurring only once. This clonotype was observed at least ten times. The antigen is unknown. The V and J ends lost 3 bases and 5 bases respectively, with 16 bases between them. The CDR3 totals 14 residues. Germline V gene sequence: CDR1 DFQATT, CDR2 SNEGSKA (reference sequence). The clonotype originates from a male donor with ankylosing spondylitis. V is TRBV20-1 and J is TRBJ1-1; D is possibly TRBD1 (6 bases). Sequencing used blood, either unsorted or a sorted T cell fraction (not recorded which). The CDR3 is CSASLGWQGTEAFF. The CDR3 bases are TGCAGTGCTAGCCTAGGGTGGCAGGGGACTGAAGCTTTCTTT.